These 17 T cell receptor beta chains originate from one sample sequenced in a study of T cell changes during pregnancy in multiple sclerosis. Only in-frame clones appear in the TCRdb table, and some are missing; sequencing was by immunoSEQ multiplex PCR. Of approximately 46,000 clones listed, roughly nine tenths are singletons. The specimen comprised CD4+ T cells from peripheral blood mononuclear cells, sampled after pregnancy. The receptors come from a female donor with multiple sclerosis, enrolled in a pregnancy study.

The CDR3 loop reads CASSGDTGIGGYTF. The CDR3 nucleotides read TGCGCCAGCAGTGGGGATACAGGGATCGGTGGCTACACCTTC. V usage is TRBV10-2 and J usage is TRBJ1-2, with D possibly being TRBD1 (6 bases). This CDR3 spans 14 amino acids. V dropped 4 bases and J dropped 7 bases, with 16 bases sitting between them. Germline V gene sequence: CDR1 WSHSY, CDR2 SAAADI.

Regarding this clone: This sample also contains other DNA sequences that code for the same CDR3. The V call is TRBV7-2, the J call TRBJ2-2; D may be TRBD1 (5 bases). The V gene lost 1 base and the J gene lost 4 bases, with 7 bases spanning the gap. The CDR3 is 14 amino acids. The V gene's germline CDR1 is SGHTA and CDR2 FQGNSA. This chain's CDR3 is CASSLGQGTGELFF. The CDR3 DNA follows: TGTGCCAGCAGCTTAGGGCAGGGCACCGGGGAGCTGTTTTTT.

This clone has only a few counts. The CDR3 here is CSVGRQVNYGYTF. In DNA, the CDR3 is TGCAGCGTCGGTCGACAGGTTAACTATGGCTACACCTTC. The gene calls are TRBV29-1 and TRBJ1-2; possible D gene TRBD1, 6 bases. This CDR3 region has 13 residues. The germline V gene has CDR1 SQVTM and CDR2 ANQGSEA. V lost 6 bases and J lost 1, with 12 bases in between. The variable domain in full, with the rest retrieved from reference TRBV29-1 and TRBJ1-2, is SAVISQKPSRDICQRGTSLTIQCQVDSQVTMMFWYRQQPGQSLTLIATANQGSEATYESGFVIDKFPISRPNLTFSTLTVSNMSPEDSSIYLCSVGRQVNYGYTFGSGTRLTVV.

This chain links TRBV7-9 with TRBJ1-2, with D tentatively TRBD1 (5 bases). V was trimmed by 1 base and J by 3 bases, leaving 18 bases between them. This CDR3 spans 17 amino acids. Germline assignment: CDR1 SEHNR and CDR2 FQNEAQ (reference sequence). DNA of the CDR3: TGTGCCAGCAGCTTAGTCCTTAGCGGGGGTAGGGACTATGGCTACACCTTC. Encoded protein: CASSLVLSGGRDYGYTF.

The chain couples TRBV5-1 to TRBJ2-3; 14 nucleotides match TRBD2. The germline CDR1 and CDR2 sequences are SGHRS and YFSETQ. The CDR3 sequence is 16 residues long. The V gene end was trimmed by 4 bases and the J gene end by 5 bases; junction bases not matched to a gene: 6. CDR3 DNA: TGCGCCAGCAGCCCGGGACTAGCGGGAGCAGTAGATACGCAGTATTTT. It translates to CASSPGLAGAVDTQYF.

The V gene is TRBV7-2, the J gene TRBJ1-5, with 7 bases lining up with TRBD1. From germline, CDR1 is SGHTA and CDR2 FQGNSA. This CDR3 region has 16 residues. V trimming: 1 base; J trimming: 1 base; junction bases outside the gene matches: 4. The CDR3 DNA follows: TGTGCCAGCAGCTTAGTGGCAGGGGGAAGCAATCAGCCCCAGCATTTT. Protein sequence: CASSLVAGGSNQPQHF.

This chain connects TRBV27 to TRBJ2-7; 16 bases agree with TRBD2. V was clipped by 3 bases and J by 2 bases; unmatched bases: 7. The CDR3 is made up of 18 amino acids. CDR1 is MNHEY and CDR2 is SMNVEV in the germline V gene (reference sequence). CDR3 residues: CASSFGTSGRVNPYEQYF. CDR3 nucleotides: TGTGCCAGCAGTTTCGGGACTAGCGGGAGGGTAAACCCCTACGAGCAGTACTTC.

The V call is TRBV30, the J call TRBJ2-1; 8 positions agree with TRBD2. V gave up 3 bases and J gave up 4 bases; unmatched junction bases: 8. Germline V gives CDR1 GTSNPN, CDR2 SVGIG (reference sequence). The CDR3 sequence is 15 residues long. CDR3: CAWSFGREEYNEQFF. The CDR3 DNA reads TGTGCCTGGAGCTTCGGGCGGGAGGAGTACAATGAGCAGTTCTTC.

The chain is built from TRBV5-4 and TRBJ2-5, with 10 bases that match TRBD2. This CDR3 is built from 15 residues. Looked up from germline, CDR1 is SGHNT and CDR2 is YYREEE (reference sequence). Trimming at V came to 4 bases and at J to 4 bases, leaving 7 bases not matched to a gene. CDR3 DNA sequence: TGTGCCAGCAGCCTTCTAGCGGGAGTCCGAGAGACCCAGTACTTC. It is translated as CASSLLAGVRETQYF.

The V call is TRBV5-1, the J call TRBJ2-5, with 11 bases lining up with TRBD1. There are 15 residues in the CDR3. CDR1 is SGHRS and CDR2 is YFSETQ in the germline V gene. Trimming at V came to 3 bases and at J to 5 bases, leaving 6 bases not matched to a gene. The CDR3 DNA follows: TGCGCCAGCAGCTCAGGACAGGGGGCGCGGGAGACCCAGTACTTC. The encoded protein is CASSSGQGARETQYF.

The gene calls are TRBV10-3 and TRBJ2-1; 7 bases map to TRBD1. CDR1 and CDR2 from the germline V gene are ENHRY and SYGVKD. The trim removed 3 bases at V and 4 bases at J, leaving 6 bases unmatched. CDR3 length: 15 residues. The CDR3 sequence: CAISEAGTAYNEQFF. CDR3 DNA: TGTGCCATCAGTGAAGCCGGGACAGCTTACAATGAGCAGTTCTTC.

DNA of the CDR3: TGCGCCAGCAGCTTGGAGAGAGGGGGCATCACCTCTGGGGCCAACGTCCTGACTTTC. It codes for CASSLERGGITSGANVLTF. The chain recombines TRBV5-1 with TRBJ2-6; the match to TRBD1 covers 7 bases. The V gene end was trimmed by 0 bases and the J gene end by 0 bases; junction bases not matched to a gene: 9. Germline assignment: CDR1 SGHRS and CDR2 YFSETQ. The CDR3 sequence is 19 residues long.

The chain couples TRBV5-6 to TRBJ2-1, with D perhaps matching TRBD1 (5 bases). Germline V CDR1 and CDR2: SGHDT, YYEEEE. With 0 bases removed from V and 4 bases from J, the gap between germline ends came to 8 bases. The CDR3 consists of 14 residues. The CDR3 loop reads CASSLEDKYNEQFF. In DNA form, the CDR3 reads TGTGCCAGCAGCTTGGAGGACAAATACAATGAGCAGTTCTTC.

This sequence joins TRBV23-1 and TRBJ2-1; D gene uncertain. TRBV23-1 is sorted into the ORF group, with uncertain function. The CDR3 totals 12 residues. Trimming shortened V by 4 bases and J by 8 bases, and 9 bases separated the two germline ends. CDR3 nucleotides: TGCGCCAGCAGTCGACTGGTGGATGAGCAGTTCTTC. This sequence encodes CASSRLVDEQFF.

In this sample, this clone turned up once. The V call is TRBV4-2, the J call TRBJ1-5; D is perhaps TRBD1 (5 bases). The CDR3 spans 16 residues. Germline CDR1 reads LGHNA; CDR2 reads YNFKEQ. V lost 5 bases and J 2 bases, leaving 16 bases between the germline ends. CDR3: CASSFDIGVGNQPQHF. In nucleotides, the CDR3 is TGTGCCAGCAGCTTCGACATAGGGGTAGGCAATCAGCCCCAGCATTTT.

This rearrangement joins TRBV6-5 to TRBJ2-7, with D uncertain. V was clipped by 4 bases and J by 6 bases, with 16 bases between them. CDR1 is MNHEY and CDR2 is SVGAGI in the germline V gene. This CDR3 is 14 amino acids long. This CDR3 is CASSSLGIRSEQYF. The CDR3 DNA is TGTGCCAGCAGTTCCCTAGGAATCCGGAGCGAGCAGTACTTC.

The gene calls are TRBV28 and TRBJ1-4; no definite D call. V was shortened by 5 bases and J by 0 bases, with 13 bases between the two germline ends. The CDR3 sequence is 16 residues long. Germline V gene data show CDR1 as MDHEN and CDR2 as SYDVKM. The CDR3 DNA sequence: TGTGCCAGCAGTCCCGGGTTGGAGGCAACTAATGAAAAACTGTTTTTT. Residues: CASSPGLEATNEKLFF.